The T cell receptor (beta chain) under discussion was sequenced for a study of shared clonotypes between healthy human individuals. Study-wide findings and caveats: Inspection by rarefaction showed sorted-subset sequencing to be incomplete despite large depth. Relative to memory subsets, naive subsets generally showed larger estimated richness.

CD45RO-negative, CCR7-positively selected cells formed the naive CD8 fraction, excluding terminally differentiated effector memory CD45RA+ cells. The donor population consisted of healthy HIV-negative adults with no recent acute infections or vaccinations. This table comes from immunoSEQ multiplex PCR, and its TCRdb copy is limited to in-frame clones, with some not included. Counted here are about 650,000 clones, roughly 96% occurring once; the ten biggest clones make up 0.11%. Points on this clone: The antigen is undetermined.

Trimming removed 5 bases from V and 3 bases from J; junction bases left unmatched: 8. Germline V gene data show CDR1 as PRHDT and CDR2 as FYEKMQ (reference sequence). The CDR3 is made up of 17 amino acids. The sequence came from a woman aged 30 to 39 in good health. The chain employs TRBV13 and TRBJ2-5; 14 bases map to TRBD2. Sequenced: naive CD8+ T cells sorted from blood. The CDR3 spells CASSPYGTSGSKETQYF. CDR3 in DNA: TGTGCCAGCAGCCCCTACGGGACTAGCGGGAGTAAAGAGACCCAGTACTTC.